Presented here are 20 T cell receptor beta chains from one specimen sequenced in a study of blood T cell repertoires in COVID-19. Here immunoSEQ multiplex PCR was the method, and the copy in TCRdb shows in-frame clones only, minus some. The top ten clones hold approximately 1.9% of a sample with 80,000 or so clones, around nine tenths of them seen once. Sequencing was performed on peripheral blood. These receptors were taken from a woman aged 55-70 years with acute or convalescent COVID-19.

This rearrangement joins TRBV6-5 to TRBJ2-1, with 10 bases matching TRBD1. The V and J ends lost 6 bases and 4 bases, in that order; junction bases with no gene match: 6. This CDR3 contains 15 residues. Germline-derived CDR1 and CDR2 are MNHEY and SVGAGI. The CDR3 sequence is CASSSGQGSYNEQFF. CDR3 sequence (DNA): TGTGCCAGCAGCTCGGGACAGGGGAGTTACAATGAGCAGTTCTTC.

The chain has TRBV6-2 or TRBV6-3 and TRBJ2-1; 9 bases match TRBD1. Unmatched junction bases numbered 13, after V lost 6 bases and J lost 7 bases. There are 16 residues in the CDR3. Germline CDR1 reads MNHEY; CDR2 reads SVGEGT. The CDR3 sequence is CASSLTGTGFKNEQFF. The DNA of the CDR3 is TGTGCCAGCAGCTTAACCGGGACAGGGTTCAAGAATGAGCAGTTCTTC.

The genes are TRBV6-5 and TRBJ1-6; D unresolved. Per germline, CDR1 MNHEY and CDR2 SVGAGI. There are 13 residues in the CDR3. V was clipped by 7 bases and J by 9 bases, with 13 bases between them. The chain's CDR3 is CASNERESSPLHF. The CDR3 bases are TGTGCCAGCAACGAGAGGGAGAGTTCACCCCTCCACTTT.

The chain employs TRBV7-2 and TRBJ2-1, with 7 nucleotides matching TRBD2. This CDR3 is 16 amino acids long. J lost 1 base, V lost 5 bases, and 8 bases had no gene match. The germline V gene encodes CDR1 SGHTA and CDR2 FQGNSA. CDR3 sequence: CASSPQARESYNEQFF. CDR3 coding DNA: TGTGCCAGCAGCCCCCAAGCGCGGGAGTCCTACAATGAGCAGTTCTTC.

The chain joins TRBV7-2 to TRBJ2-3; tentative D call: TRBD2 (6 bases). This CDR3 is 13 amino acids long. V was cut by 1 base and J by 6 bases, with 8 bases left in between. CDR1 SGHTA and CDR2 FQGNSA come from the germline V gene. The CDR3 DNA is TGTGCCAGCAGCTTAGGACGGGGGGATACGCAGTATTTT. It specifies CASSLGRGDTQYF.

The J gene is TRBJ1-5, the V gene TRBV2; D uncertain. The germline V and J ends were trimmed by 1 base and 5 bases, with 12 bases remaining between them. The CDR3 length is 15 residues. Germline assignment: CDR1 SNHLY and CDR2 FYNNEI. CDR3 protein: CASSEGHQNHQPQHF. CDR3 nucleotides: TGTGCCAGCAGTGAAGGACACCAGAACCATCAGCCCCAGCATTTT. The whole variable domain, remainder taken from reference TRBV2 and TRBJ1-5, is EPEVTQTPSHQVTQMGQEVILRCVPISNHLYFYWYRQILGQKVEFLVSFYNNEISEKSEIFDDQFSVERPDGSNFTLKIRSTKLEDSAMYFCASSEGHQNHQPQHFGDGTRLSIL.

This CDR3 is CASSPFSGSSGNTIYF. The CDR3 DNA is TGTGCCAGCAGCCCCTTCTCTGGTAGCTCTGGAAACACCATATATTTT. V and J are TRBV28 and TRBJ1-3; the D is unclear. Between the trimmed V and J ends, which lost 6 bases and 0 bases, there was a span of 15 bases. The length of the CDR3 is 16 residues. Looked up from germline, CDR1 is MDHEN and CDR2 is SYDVKM.

The V call is TRBV20-1, the J call TRBJ1-2; 8 bases are a match to TRBD1. The J segment lost 7 bases and the V segment lost 3 bases, leaving 7 bases of the junction unmatched. There are 13 residues in the CDR3. CDR1 is DFQATT and CDR2 is SNEGSKA in the germline V gene (reference sequence). The CDR3 nucleotides are TGCAGTGCTAGTGACAGGGGTATAGGTGGCTACACCTTC. Protein sequence: CSASDRGIGGYTF.

V is TRBV5-6 and J is TRBJ2-5; D is ambiguous. There are 14 residues in the CDR3. Germline values: CDR1 SGHDT, CDR2 YYEEEE. The ends were cut back, 0 bases at V and 2 bases at J, with 8 bases in the middle. The CDR3 loop reads CASSLATSQETQYF. The DNA for the CDR3 is TGTGCCAGCAGCTTGGCGACATCTCAAGAGACCCAGTACTTC.

The chain has TRBV7-9 and TRBJ2-3; 9 bases align to TRBD1. CDR1 is SEHNR, CDR2 FQNEAQ, per germline (reference sequence). With V trimmed by 2 bases and J by 3 bases, 3 bases remained unmatched. The CDR3 length is 15 residues. The CDR3 here is CASSLPGTGTDTQYF. The CDR3 DNA is TGTGCCAGCAGCTTACCCGGGACAGGGACAGATACGCAGTATTTT.

In the case of this clone: At one boundary the junction diverges from the germline segment, which might be a read error. J is TRBJ2-2 and V is TRBV7-2; D is perhaps TRBD1 (6 bases). This CDR3 comprises 14 residues. CDR1 is SGHTA, CDR2 FQGNSA, per germline. As DNA, the CDR3 is TGTGCCAGCAGATTAGACAGGATCACCGGGGAGCTGTTTTTT. Its translation is CASRLDRITGELFF.

V usage is TRBV7-3 and J usage is TRBJ2-3; tentatively, D is TRBD1 (6 bases). Germline V CDR1 and CDR2: SGHTA, FQGTGA. The V end lost 1 base, the J end lost 2 bases, and 10 bases lay between the germline ends. The CDR3 covers 15 residues. The CDR3 region is CASSLRGQDTDTQYF. CDR3 sequence (DNA): TGTGCCAGCAGCTTAAGGGGGCAGGACACAGATACGCAGTATTTT.

The rearrangement uses TRBV19 and TRBJ1-1; D unclear. The CDR3 is 14 residues long. Germline loops: CDR1 LNHDA, CDR2 SQIVND (reference sequence). Trimming cost V 0 bases and J 1 base, with 6 bases left between them. CDR3 DNA sequence: TGTGCCAGTAGTATAGACGCCAGGAACACTGAAGCTTTCTTT. This codes for CASSIDARNTEAFF. Full variable domain (rest looked up from reference TRBV19 and TRBJ1-1): DGGITQSPKYLFRKEGQNVTLSCEQNLNHDAMYWYRQDPGQGLRLIYYSQIVNDFQKGDIAEGYSVSREKKESFPLTVTSAQKNPTAFYLCASSIDARNTEAFFGQGTRLTVV.

In its sample, this clone was seen a few times. Germline is not matched at one junction end, which may reflect a read error. The genes are TRBV6-1 and TRBJ1-1; tentatively, D is TRBD1 (6 bases). This CDR3 comprises 13 residues. The V gene's germline CDR1 is MNHNS and CDR2 SASEGT. CDR3 in amino acids: CASSEVRGGGLSF. The CDR3 nucleotides are TGTGCCAGCAGTGAAGTGAGAGGGGGTGGGCTTTCTTTT.

The chain employs TRBV4-1 and TRBJ1-6, with D unresolved. V was clipped by 2 bases and J by 8 bases, with 13 bases between them. Germline CDR1 reads MGHRA; CDR2 reads YSYEKL. This CDR3 is 15 amino acids long. DNA for the CDR3: TGCGCCAGCAGCCAACACACTAGTAGGGATTCACCCCTCCACTTT. Protein product: CASSQHTSRDSPLHF.

This clone was recorded only once. The chain uses TRBV11-1 and TRBJ1-2; 7 bases match TRBD1. Germline loops: CDR1 SGHAT, CDR2 FQDESV (reference sequence). Trimming removed 3 bases from V and 5 bases from J; junction bases left unmatched: 6. CDR3 size: 14 residues. The CDR3 sequence: CASSFAGTEYGYTF. The DNA of the CDR3 is TGTGCCAGCAGCTTTGCCGGGACAGAGTATGGCTACACCTTC.

J is TRBJ1-2 and V is TRBV12-3 or TRBV12-4, with a tentative D call TRBD1 (5 bases). Between the trimmed V and J ends, which lost 10 bases and 6 bases, there was a span of 9 bases. The CDR3 is 10 residues long. The CDR3 loop is CATDRDGYTF. CDR3 in DNA: TGTGCCACTGACAGAGATGGCTACACCTTC.

This clone was seen a handful of times. J is TRBJ2-1 and V is TRBV19, with D perhaps matching TRBD1 (6 bases). This CDR3 comprises 16 residues. Between the trimmed V and J ends, which lost 7 bases and 2 bases, there was a span of 18 bases. Germline lookup yields CDR1 LNHDA and CDR2 SQIVND (reference sequence). The CDR3 sequence: CASNNGGIPPYNEQFF. For the CDR3, the DNA is TGTGCCAGTAATAATGGGGGCATCCCTCCCTACAATGAGCAGTTCTTC.

Concerning this clone: In the same sample, other DNA sequences code for this CDR3. The V gene is TRBV24-1, the J gene TRBJ2-7, with 7 nucleotides matching TRBD1. Germline values: CDR1 KGHDR, CDR2 SFDVKD. Losses at the gene ends were 10 bases for V and 0 bases for J; bases not matched to a gene: 2. The CDR3 contains 12 residues. CDR3: CATSGGSYEQYF. For the CDR3, the DNA is TGTGCCACTTCAGGGGGCTCCTACGAGCAGTACTTC.

The chain carries TRBV11-2 and TRBJ1-2; no clear D. V lost 1 base and J 3 bases, leaving 12 bases between the germline ends. Germline CDR1 SGHAT, CDR2 FQNNGV. There are 15 residues in the CDR3. The CDR3 loop is CASSLGHQVYYGYTF. As DNA, the CDR3 is TGTGCCAGCAGCTTAGGGCACCAAGTATACTATGGCTACACCTTC.